The 26 T cell receptor beta chains presented below share a single source sample, sequenced in a study of molecular identifiers for immune sequencing clone quantification. TCRdb fed the PCR reads into MiXCR, producing one record per CDR3 protein. Of some 70,000 distinct CDR3 sequences listed, around 18% are singletons. The material sequenced was naive CD8+ T cells from blood, with Jurkat cell RNA spiked in. Subset denoted: FACS-sorted CD8+CD4-CCR7+CD45RA+ naive T cells. The receptors were gathered from a human donor in good health. Some libraries in this study had Jurkat cell RNA spiked in.

Turning to this clonotype: Its ends do not fully match the called genes, so a read error is possible. The chain carries TRBV3-1 and TRBJ2-1, with TRBD1 matching 10 bases. From germline, CDR1 is LGHDT and CDR2 YNNKEL (reference sequence). The CDR3 consists of 16 residues. CDR3 nucleotide sequence: TGTGCCAGCAGCCAACCGGGACAGGGGCTCAGGTGGGAGCAGCTCTTC. Protein product: CASSQPGQGLRWEQLF.

This clonotype occurred many times. J is TRBJ1-3 and V is TRBV7-9; tentatively, D is TRBD1 (5 bases). The CDR3 loop spans 15 amino acids. Germline CDR1 and CDR2: SEHNR and FQNEAQ (reference sequence). V dropped 2 bases and J dropped 4 bases, with 12 bases sitting between them. The CDR3 region is CASSLPPGIGNTIYF. In DNA, the CDR3 is TGTGCCAGCAGCTTACCCCCAGGGATCGGAAACACCATATATTTT.

This clonotype has at least ten counts. The chain links TRBV28 to TRBJ2-3; D is uncertain. Looked up from germline, CDR1 is MDHEN and CDR2 is SYDVKM. This CDR3 has 15 amino acids. The V end lost 3 bases, the J end lost 0 bases, and 10 bases lay between the germline ends. The DNA of the CDR3 is TGTGCCAGCAGTTTTTCGTCAGCTAGCACAGATACGCAGTATTTT. It codes for CASSFSSASTDTQYF.

A few counts support this clonotype. The chain has TRBV2 and TRBJ1-5; the D is unclear. The CDR3 contains 16 residues. V was cut by 7 bases and J by 5 bases, with 21 bases left in between. Germline V gives CDR1 SNHLY, CDR2 FYNNEI. CDR3: CASKNEEELVDQPQHF. The DNA of the CDR3 is TGTGCCAGCAAAAATGAGGAGGAGTTGGTAGATCAGCCCCAGCATTTT.

This chain connects TRBV4-1 to TRBJ2-7; 9 nucleotides match TRBD2. The V and J ends lost 1 base and 0 bases, in that order; junction bases with no gene match: 7. Germline values: CDR1 MGHRA, CDR2 YSYEKL. This CDR3 contains 17 residues. The CDR3 nucleotides are TGCGCCAGCAGCCAAGTTGCAGCGGGAGGTCCCTCCTACGAGCAGTACTTC. This encodes CASSQVAAGGPSYEQYF.

This clonotype was found many times. The V and J genes are TRBV6-6 and TRBJ2-5; TRBD2 matches at 9 bases. The germline V gene has CDR1 MNHNY and CDR2 SVGAGI (reference sequence). With 9 bases clipped from V and 6 bases from J, the junction kept 8 bases outside the gene matches. The CDR3 is 13 residues long. CDR3 nucleotides: TGTGCCAGGGCGGGAGGGCCCATGCAGACCCAGTACTTC. Amino acids: CARAGGPMQTQYF.

This clonotype occurred many times. The rearrangement uses TRBV4-1 and TRBJ2-3, with TRBD2 matching 8 bases. Germline V gene sequence: CDR1 MGHRA, CDR2 YSYEKL. V was pared by 4 bases and J by 2 bases, with 8 bases of the junction left unmatched. The CDR3 length is 16 residues. The CDR3 region has the DNA TGCGCCAGCAGCCTCTGGGGTAGCGGGATCACAGATACGCAGTATTTT. Protein product: CASSLWGSGITDTQYF.

This clonotype was counted ten times or more. The V call is TRBV11-2, the J call TRBJ2-2, with D tentatively TRBD1 or TRBD2 (7 bases each). The germline CDR1 and CDR2 sequences are SGHAT and FQNNGV. The V and J ends lost 4 bases and 6 bases respectively, with 12 bases between them. This CDR3 is 14 amino acids long. In nucleotides, the CDR3 is TGTGCCAGCAGCTCCTCAGGGGGGGCCGGGGAGCTGTTTTTT. Translated: CASSSSGGAGELFF.

This clonotype was counted at least ten times. This chain connects TRBV27 to TRBJ2-3, with unresolved D. The CDR3 loop spans 13 amino acids. The V and J ends lost 5 bases and 2 bases respectively, with 8 bases between them. Germline CDR1 and CDR2: MNHEY and SMNVEV (reference sequence). The CDR3: CASSVLDTDTQYF. The CDR3 DNA reads TGTGCCAGCAGTGTCCTCGACACAGATACGCAGTATTTT.

The genes are TRBV12-3 or TRBV12-4 and TRBJ2-7; D unclear. CDR3 length: 15 amino acids. V was shortened by 6 bases and J by 7 bases, with 22 bases between the two germline ends. The CDR3 sequence: CASSARLREIVEQYF. The CDR3 nucleotides read TGTGCCAGCAGCGCCAGACTTCGCGAAATTGTGGAGCAGTACTTC.

This clonotype has a count of ten or more. V gene TRBV6-2 or TRBV6-3 combines with J gene TRBJ2-1; a weak D match, TRBD2 (5 bases). CDR1 is MNHEY, CDR2 SVGEGT, per germline. Trimming removed 2 bases from V and 4 bases from J, with 9 bases in between. The CDR3 runs 14 residues. The CDR3 nucleotides read TGTGCCAGCAGTTACGTCGGACTGTACAATGAGCAGTTCTTC. Protein product: CASSYVGLYNEQFF.

The J gene is TRBJ2-7, the V gene TRBV4-3; 7 bases are shared with TRBD2. V shed 1 base, J shed 3 bases, and the junction held 3 bases outside the gene matches. Germline V gene lookup returns CDR1 LGHNA and CDR2 YSLEER. This CDR3 has 14 amino acids. DNA for the CDR3: TGCGCCAGCAGCCAAGGACTAGCTTTCTACGAGCAGTACTTC. Translation gives CASSQGLAFYEQYF.

This clonotype came up many times. CDR3: CASSPIQGVQPQHF. As DNA, the CDR3 is TGTGCCAGCAGCCCAATACAGGGAGTTCAGCCCCAGCATTTT. The chain employs TRBV28 and TRBJ1-5; tentatively, D is TRBD1 (6 bases). Trimming pared 6 bases from V and 6 bases from J, leaving 15 bases between. Germline values: CDR1 MDHEN, CDR2 SYDVKM. The CDR3 is 14 residues long. Full variable domain (outside the CDR3, taken from reference TRBV28 and TRBJ1-5): DVKVTQSSRYLVKRTGEKVFLECVQDMDHENMFWYRQDPGLGLRLIYFSYDVKMKEKGDIPEGYSVSREKKERFSLILESASTNQTSMYLCASSPIQGVQPQHFGDGTRLSIL.

As to this clonotype: Possible read error: a much larger clone is one base away. The chain carries TRBV5-3 and TRBJ2-7; possible D gene TRBD2, 7 bases. TRBV5-3 is designated an ORF whose function remains uncertain. The CDR3 has 15 residues. The CDR3 region is CASSLAGGLPCEQYF. CDR3 nucleotide sequence: TGTGCCAGCAGCTTGGCCGGGGGGCTGCCCTGCGAGCAGTACTTC.

This clonotype was seen many times. This chain uses TRBV10-1 with TRBJ2-1, with 9 bases lining up with TRBD2. The CDR3 spans 16 residues. Trimming removed 3 bases from V and 4 bases from J; junction bases left unmatched: 7. CDR1 and CDR2 from the germline V gene are WNHNN and SYGVQD (reference sequence). CDR3: CASSEIAGASYNEQFF. CDR3 coding DNA: TGCGCCAGCAGTGAAATAGCGGGAGCTTCATACAATGAGCAGTTCTTC.

This clonotype was counted at least ten times. The CDR3 sequence: CASSYTGARQETQYF. The CDR3 DNA reads TGTGCCAGCAGCTACACAGGGGCGCGCCAAGAGACCCAGTACTTC. The V call is TRBV28, the J call TRBJ2-5; TRBD1 aligns across 7 bases. The CDR3 sequence is 15 residues long. The J segment lost 1 base and the V segment lost 6 bases, leaving 8 bases of the junction unmatched. Germline loops: CDR1 MDHEN, CDR2 SYDVKM.

This clonotype appeared many times. The chain links TRBV5-6 to TRBJ2-3; D gene uncertain. This CDR3 region has 14 residues. Trimming removed 6 bases from V and 0 bases from J, with 11 bases in between. The germline V gene encodes CDR1 SGHDT and CDR2 YYEEEE. Here the CDR3 DNA reads TGTGCCAGCACCATGACGGCTAGCACAGATACGCAGTATTTT. Amino acids: CASTMTASTDTQYF.

This clonotype came up many times. This chain joins TRBV6-1 and TRBJ2-4, with D possibly being TRBD1 (6 bases). Germline V gene sequence: CDR1 MNHNS, CDR2 SASEGT. The ends were cut back, 2 bases at V and 0 bases at J, with 11 bases in the middle. The CDR3 has 16 residues. CDR3 region: CASSERQALAKNIQYF. The CDR3 bases are TGTGCCAGCAGTGAAAGACAGGCTCTAGCCAAAAACATTCAGTACTTC.

The chain has TRBV12-5 and TRBJ1-2; maybe TRBD1 (5 bases). Germline CDR1 reads LGHNT; CDR2 reads FRNRAP. The CDR3 runs 13 residues. V lost 0 bases, J lost 6 bases, and 8 bases lay in between. CDR3: CASGLVPGDGYTF. The CDR3 nucleotides are TGTGCTAGTGGTTTGGTACCGGGGGATGGCTACACCTTC. The whole variable domain, filled in from reference TRBV12-5 and TRBJ1-2, reads DARVTQTPRHKVTEMGQEVTMRCQPILGHNTVFWYRQTMMQGLELLAYFRNRAPLDDSGMPKDRFSAEMPDATLATLKIQPSEPRDSAVYFCASGLVPGDGYTFGSGTRLTVV.

This chain connects TRBV7-2 to TRBJ1-1; D call uncertain. Trimming cost V 1 base and J 1 base, with 10 bases left between them. The CDR3 sequence is 15 residues long. Germline V gives CDR1 SGHTA, CDR2 FQGNSA. Written as DNA, the CDR3 is TGTGCCAGCAGCTTAGTACGAGGGTCGAACACTGAAGCTTTCTTT. Translation: CASSLVRGSNTEAFF.

This clonotype has a single count. Being one base from a much bigger clone, this may be a read error. This chain links TRBV19 with TRBJ2-2; TRBD2 aligns across 7 bases. The CDR3 is 14 residues long. Germline V gives CDR1 LNHDA, CDR2 SQIVND (reference sequence). The CDR3 sequence is CASLAAPNTGELVF. The CDR3 DNA is TGTGCCAGCCTAGCGGCCCCGAACACCGGGGAGCTGGTTTTT.

Of note for this clonotype: The conserved final phenylalanine or tryptophan is absent from the CDR3, which likely points to a read error. The chain recombines TRBV19 with TRBJ2-7; D is undetermined. Trimming shortened V by 1 base and J by 3 bases, and 10 bases separated the two germline ends. Germline-derived CDR1 and CDR2 are LNHDA and SQIVND (reference sequence). This CDR3 contains 14 residues. The CDR3: CASSIGSAGYEQYS. CDR3 sequence (DNA): TGTGCCAGTAGTATAGGGTCAGCTGGCTACGAGCAGTACTCC.

This clonotype was observed many times. This rearrangement joins TRBV7-9 to TRBJ2-3, with 9 bases lining up with TRBD1. The CDR3 covers 14 residues. V shed 5 bases and J 6 bases; nucleotides not matched to a gene: 6. Germline-derived CDR1 and CDR2 are SEHNR and FQNEAQ (reference sequence). The CDR3 is CASSKTGGMDTQYF. CDR3 coding DNA: TGTGCCAGCAGCAAGACAGGGGGTATGGATACGCAGTATTTT.

Concerning this clonotype itself: A single base separates this from a much larger clone, so it may be a read error. This chain connects TRBV25-1 to TRBJ2-1; 14 bases align to TRBD2. The CDR3 totals 15 residues. CDR1 MGHDK and CDR2 SYGVNS come from the germline V gene. In DNA form, the CDR3 reads TGTACCAGCAGTGTGGGACTAGCGGGAGTCAATGAGCAGTTCTTC. It is translated as CTSSVGLAGVNEQFF. Filled out from reference TRBV25-1 and TRBJ2-1, the complete variable domain reads EADIYQTPRYLVIGTGKKITLECSQTMGHDKMYWYQQDPGMELHLIHYSYGVNSTEKGDLSSESTVSRIRTEHFPLTLESARPSHTSQYLCTSSVGLAGVNEQFFGPGTRLTVL.

This clonotype was detected a few times. The rearrangement links TRBV5-1 to TRBJ2-7; maybe TRBD2 (6 bases). The V gene's germline CDR1 is SGHRS and CDR2 YFSETQ. CDR3 length: 15 amino acids. V was cut by 2 bases and J by 1 base, with 13 bases left in between. The DNA for the CDR3 is TGCGCCAGCAGCTTTAGCGGCACCCCTTCCTACGAGCAGTACTTC. This gives the protein CASSFSGTPSYEQYF.

This clonotype has just a few counts. This may arise from a read error, as a much more abundant clone is one base away. V gene TRBV29-1 combines with J gene TRBJ2-7; D unclear. This CDR3 contains 14 residues. V was shortened by 6 bases and J by 0 bases, with 15 bases between the two germline ends. From germline, CDR1 is SQVTM and CDR2 ANQGSEA. CDR3 DNA: TGCAGCGTACTAATAACGAACTACTCCTACGAGCAGTACTTC. This encodes CSVLITNYSYEQYF.